The 14 T cell receptor beta chains presented below share a single source sample, sequenced in a study of blood T cell repertoires in COVID-19. Sequencing used immunoSEQ multiplex PCR; TCRdb keeps in-frame clones, though not all of them. The data show more than 90,000 clones, around nine tenths seen once. The sample consisted of peripheral blood. The receptors stem from a man between 35 and 55 years old with acute or convalescent COVID-19.

The chain has TRBV5-1 and TRBJ2-2; TRBD2 aligns across 7 bases. CDR3 length: 15 amino acids. Germline CDR1 is SGHRS and CDR2 is YFSETQ. V gave up 0 bases and J gave up 6 bases; unmatched junction bases: 5. CDR3 sequence (DNA): TGCGCCAGCAGCTTGGCGGGGGGAAAATCCGGGGAGCTGTTTTTT. Translating gives CASSLAGGKSGELFF.

The rearrangement links TRBV5-5 to TRBJ1-4; D gene ambiguous. The CDR3 runs to 15 residues. Germline V gives CDR1 SGHKS, CDR2 YYEKEE (reference sequence). V gave up 3 bases and J gave up 3 bases, with 12 bases separating them. The CDR3 sequence is CASSYGPPPNEKLFF. The CDR3 nucleotides are TGTGCCAGCAGCTATGGGCCTCCTCCTAATGAAAAACTGTTTTTT.

The chain combines TRBV3-1 (or the pseudogene TRBV3-2) with TRBJ1-4; D may be TRBD1 (6 bases). Germline V gene data show CDR1 as LGHDT and CDR2 as YNNKEL (reference sequence). V was shortened by 2 bases and J by 5 bases, with 15 bases between the two germline ends. The CDR3 extends over 16 amino acids. CDR3 DNA sequence: TGTGCCAGCAGCCAATCTTACAGGGCCTCGAATGAAAAACTGTTTTTT. The encoded protein is CASSQSYRASNEKLFF.

The chain carries TRBV4-3 and TRBJ1-4; 7 bases are a match to TRBD1. The CDR3 is 16 amino acids. J lost 2 bases, V lost 4 bases, and 7 bases had no gene match. Germline lookup yields CDR1 LGHNA and CDR2 YSLEER. Here the CDR3 DNA reads TGCGCCAGCAGCCCGGGCCCAGGGGGTACTAATGAAAAACTGTTTTTT. Residues: CASSPGPGGTNEKLFF.

This sequence joins TRBV11-2 and TRBJ1-3; tentative D call: TRBD1 (5 bases). Germline V gene sequence: CDR1 SGHAT, CDR2 FQNNGV. With 5 bases removed from V and 0 bases from J, the gap between germline ends came to 11 bases. This CDR3 comprises 15 residues. The CDR3 loop reads CASSPIRGSGNTIYF. The CDR3 coding sequence is TGTGCCAGCAGCCCAATAAGGGGCTCTGGAAACACCATATATTTT.

This clone was picked up a small number of times. The chain couples TRBV30 to TRBJ1-4, with 10 bases identical to TRBD1. Germline loops: CDR1 GTSNPN, CDR2 SVGIG (reference sequence). The trim removed 5 bases at V and 8 bases at J, leaving 5 bases unmatched. The CDR3 length is 13 residues. In DNA, the CDR3 is TGTGCCTGGGGGGACAGGGGAGCGGAAAAACTGTTTTTT. This sequence encodes CAWGDRGAEKLFF.

The chain links TRBV7-8 to TRBJ1-6; no definite D call. CDR1 SGHVS and CDR2 FQNEAQ come from the germline V gene. This CDR3 comprises 17 residues. Deletions cut 5 bases from V and 2 bases from J, with 16 bases between. The CDR3 is CASSTPGSGTYNSPLHF. In DNA, the CDR3 is TGTGCCAGCAGCACTCCGGGGTCGGGAACCTATAATTCACCCCTCCACTTT.

In its sample, this clone was seen once. This chain joins TRBV3-1 (or the pseudogene TRBV3-2) and TRBJ2-5; D is unclear. Between the trimmed V and J ends, which lost 0 bases and 5 bases, there was a span of 4 bases. Germline V lookup: CDR1 LGHDT, CDR2 YNNKEL (reference sequence). The CDR3 spans 12 residues. As DNA, the CDR3 is TGTGCCAGCAGCCAAGATCTGGAGACCCAGTACTTC. Translation gives CASSQDLETQYF.

J is TRBJ1-4 and V is TRBV5-4, with D maybe TRBD1 (5 bases). V lost 4 bases and J 7 bases, leaving 14 bases between the germline ends. The CDR3 contains 14 residues. The V gene's germline CDR1 is SGHNT and CDR2 YYREEE (reference sequence). The CDR3 coding sequence is TGTGCCAGCAGCCGAACGAACGGGGGTGAAAAACTGTTTTTT. It translates to CASSRTNGGEKLFF.

V usage is TRBV29-1 and J usage is TRBJ1-1; D unresolved. This CDR3 contains 11 residues. Per germline, CDR1 SQVTM and CDR2 ANQGSEA. V lost 0 bases to trimming and J lost 11 bases, with 10 bases between them. CDR3 amino acids: CSVEDTGGAFF. The CDR3 coding sequence is TGCAGCGTTGAAGATACGGGAGGTGCTTTCTTT.

The rearrangement links TRBV6-1 to TRBJ1-3, with unresolved D. Between the trimmed V and J ends, which lost 3 bases and 7 bases, there was a span of 13 bases. The CDR3 runs 14 residues. Germline CDR1 and CDR2: MNHNS and SASEGT. This CDR3 is CASSDFRSFNTIYF. CDR3 nucleotides: TGTGCCAGCAGTGATTTCCGGTCTTTCAACACCATATATTTT.

The V call is TRBV13, the J call TRBJ1-2; TRBD1 matches 11 bases. V dropped 5 bases and J dropped 11; count of bases not matched to a gene: 4. Per the germline V gene, CDR1 is PRHDT and CDR2 is FYEKMQ (reference sequence). CDR3 length: 12 residues. CDR3 DNA: TGTGCCAGCAGCCTCGGACAGGGGGCATACACCTTC. It specifies CASSLGQGAYTF.

The chain uses TRBV9 and TRBJ1-1; D is possibly TRBD1 (5 bases). Germline V gene data show CDR1 as SGDLS and CDR2 as YYNGEE. V shed 3 bases and J shed 0 bases, with 12 bases lying between them. The CDR3 contains 15 residues. Here the CDR3 DNA reads TGTGCCAGCAGCGAGACAGCCCTGATGAACACTGAAGCTTTCTTT. This sequence encodes CASSETALMNTEAFF.

The sample holds one count of this clone. The chain recombines TRBV19 with TRBJ2-1; D possibly corresponds to TRBD2 (6 bases). Germline CDR1 is LNHDA and CDR2 is SQIVND (reference sequence). The CDR3 consists of 14 residues. The ends were cut back, 4 bases at V and 6 bases at J, with 13 bases in the middle. The DNA for the CDR3 is TGTGCCAGTAGTACCCCCGCGGAGGGCAATGAGCAGTTCTTC. It yields the protein CASSTPAEGNEQFF.